These T cell receptor beta chains were read from a single sample in a study of cytomegalovirus exposure and HLA in healthy donors. Method: immunoSEQ multiplex PCR; TCRdb's copy keeps in-frame clones and lacks some. This sample contains fewer than 200,000 clones. The source material was PBMCs. The receptors originated from a woman aged 55-70 years in good health and CMV-seronegative. The CDR3 runs from the conserved cysteine through the conserved F or W. The D gene is left open where the match is weak.

j_gene: TRBJ1-4; v_gene: TRBV2; d_gene: -; CDR3nt: TGTGCCAGCAACCGGGGGACTAATGAAAAACTGTTTTTT; CDR3aa: CASNRGTNEKLFF
j_gene: TRBJ2-7; v_gene: TRBV19; d_gene: TRBD2; CDR3nt: TGTGCCAGTAGTATAGCGGGAGGGCCATACGAGCAGTACTTC; CDR3aa: CASSIAGGPYEQYF
j_gene: TRBJ2-7; v_gene: TRBV27; d_gene: TRBD2; CDR3nt: TGTGCCAGCAGCACTGGCGGGGGACCGGGCGAGCAGTACTTC; CDR3aa: CASSTGGGPGEQYF
j_gene: TRBJ2-7; v_gene: TRBV6-5; d_gene: -; CDR3nt: TGTGCCAGCACCCTCAAACAGGGACCCAATTACGAGCAGTACTTC; CDR3aa: CASTLKQGPNYEQYF
j_gene: TRBJ1-2; v_gene: TRBV5-1; d_gene: TRBD1; CDR3nt: TGCGCCAGCAGCCCGGGACAGGGGGGTCTAAGAAGCTATGGCTACACCTTC; CDR3aa: CASSPGQGGLRSYGYTF
j_gene: TRBJ2-1; v_gene: TRBV4-3; d_gene: TRBD1; CDR3nt: TGCGCCAGCAGCCAAGAGCCTAGGGACAGTAAGCAGTTCTTC; CDR3aa: CASSQEPRDSKQFF
j_gene: TRBJ2-7; v_gene: TRBV6-5; d_gene: -; CDR3nt: TGTGCCAGCAGTTACTCGGAGGGGTACGAGCAGTACTTC; CDR3aa: CASSYSEGYEQYF
j_gene: TRBJ2-7; v_gene: TRBV5-1; d_gene: TRBD1; CDR3nt: TGCGCCAGCAGCTTGACCGGGACAGGGTTCGCCTACGAGCAGTACTTC; CDR3aa: CASSLTGTGFAYEQYF
j_gene: TRBJ2-1; v_gene: TRBV14; d_gene: TRBD2; CDR3nt: TGTGCCAGCAGCCCATTAGCGGGAAAGAGTTACAATGAGCAGTTCTTC; CDR3aa: CASSPLAGKSYNEQFF
j_gene: TRBJ1-1; v_gene: TRBV5-1; d_gene: TRBD1; CDR3nt: TGCGCCAGCAGCTTGGCCGGAGGGGGCCGCAACACTGAAGCTTTCTTT; CDR3aa: CASSLAGGGRNTEAFF
j_gene: TRBJ2-2; v_gene: TRBV11-2; d_gene: TRBD2; CDR3nt: TGTGCCAGCAGCTTCCCTGCTAGCGGGGGGATAGTATGGACCGGGGAGCTGTTTTTT; CDR3aa: CASSFPASGGIVWTGELFF
j_gene: TRBJ2-2; v_gene: TRBV30; d_gene: TRBD2; CDR3nt: TGTGCCGCGGGGGGCGACGCGAACACCGGGGAGCTGTTTTTT; CDR3aa: CAAGGDANTGELFF
j_gene: TRBJ1-4; v_gene: TRBV6-5; d_gene: -; CDR3nt: TGTGCCAGCAGTTCAAAGGGAGCCTTCGAAGGAGAAAAACTGTTTTTT; CDR3aa: CASSSKGAFEGEKLFF
j_gene: TRBJ1-2; v_gene: TRBV6-5; d_gene: -; CDR3nt: TGTGCCAGCAGTTCCAGGGAGGACTATGGCTACACCTTC; CDR3aa: CASSSREDYGYTF
j_gene: TRBJ2-7; v_gene: TRBV6-5; d_gene: -; CDR3nt: TGTGCCAGCAGTTACGGCACATACTACGAGCAGTACTTC; CDR3aa: CASSYGTYYEQYF
j_gene: TRBJ1-5; v_gene: TRBV2; d_gene: -; CDR3nt: TGTGCCAGCACGGGAGCTAATAGCAATCAGCCCCAGCATTTT; CDR3aa: CASTGANSNQPQHF
j_gene: TRBJ1-2; v_gene: TRBV29-1; d_gene: TRBD1; CDR3nt: TGCAGCGTTGAGGGACAGACACAGTATGGCTACACCTTC; CDR3aa: CSVEGQTQYGYTF
j_gene: TRBJ1-6; v_gene: TRBV7-6; d_gene: TRBD1; CDR3nt: TGTGCCAGCAGCTTTGGGACAGATAATTCACCCCTCCACTTT; CDR3aa: CASSFGTDNSPLHF
j_gene: TRBJ1-5; v_gene: TRBV19; d_gene: -; CDR3nt: TGTGCCAGTAGGCGGCCGTCGGGCAATCAGCCCCAGCATTTT; CDR3aa: CASRRPSGNQPQHF
j_gene: TRBJ2-3; v_gene: TRBV29-1; d_gene: TRBD2; CDR3nt: TGCAGCGTTGTGGGGACTAGCGGGAGAGCAGATACGCAGTATTTT; CDR3aa: CSVVGTSGRADTQYF
j_gene: TRBJ2-7; v_gene: TRBV9; d_gene: TRBD1; CDR3nt: TGTGCCAGCAGCGTAGAAGGGACAGGGAAGCAGTACTTC; CDR3aa: CASSVEGTGKQYF
j_gene: TRBJ2-3; v_gene: TRBV5-1; d_gene: -; CDR3nt: TGCGCCAGCAGCGAGGGACTTATTAGCACAGATACGCAGTATTTT; CDR3aa: CASSEGLISTDTQYF
j_gene: TRBJ2-7; v_gene: TRBV27; d_gene: TRBD1; CDR3nt: TGTGCCAGCAGTTGGGACAGCTCCTACGAGCAGTACTTC; CDR3aa: CASSWDSSYEQYF
j_gene: TRBJ2-1; v_gene: TRBV4-1; d_gene: TRBD2; CDR3nt: TGCGCCAGCAGCCAAGGGGATCGGGGACTAGCGGGGGGGCACAATGAGCAGTTCTTC; CDR3aa: CASSQGDRGLAGGHNEQFF
j_gene: TRBJ2-7; v_gene: TRBV15; d_gene: TRBD1; CDR3nt: TGTGCCACCAGCAGAGCCCAACCGGGAACAGGGGTCTACGAGCAGTACTTC; CDR3aa: CATSRAQPGTGVYEQYF
j_gene: TRBJ2-1; v_gene: TRBV2; d_gene: -; CDR3nt: TGTGCCAGCAATCAACAGGGTGAGCAGTTCTTC; CDR3aa: CASNQQGEQFF
j_gene: TRBJ2-3; v_gene: TRBV7-9; d_gene: -; CDR3nt: TGTGCCAGCAGCTTAACGGGGGAAGGTACGCAGTATTTT; CDR3aa: CASSLTGEGTQYF
j_gene: TRBJ2-1; v_gene: TRBV10-3; d_gene: -; CDR3nt: TGTGCCATCAGTGAGTCGCAGATTAATGAGCAGTTCTTC; CDR3aa: CAISESQINEQFF
j_gene: TRBJ2-7; v_gene: TRBV5-1; d_gene: TRBD1; CDR3nt: TGCGCCAGCAGCTTGGAGTCAGGGGGCTCCTACGAGCAGTACTTC; CDR3aa: CASSLESGGSYEQYF
j_gene: TRBJ1-3; v_gene: TRBV10-1; d_gene: -; CDR3nt: TGCGCCAGCCATCCAGGGACTGGAAACACCATATATTTT; CDR3aa: CASHPGTGNTIYF
j_gene: TRBJ2-7; v_gene: TRBV5-1; d_gene: -; CDR3nt: TGCGCCAGCAGCTTGAACCGGGAAAACGAGCAGTACTTC; CDR3aa: CASSLNRENEQYF
j_gene: TRBJ2-7; v_gene: TRBV29-1; d_gene: -; CDR3nt: TGCAGCGCTGTCACCGTGAGGCCCGACTACGAGCAGTACTTC; CDR3aa: CSAVTVRPDYEQYF
j_gene: TRBJ2-1; v_gene: TRBV30; d_gene: -; CDR3nt: TGTGCCTGGATGGACCCTCACAGCGGACTTTACAATGAGCAGTTCTTC; CDR3aa: CAWMDPHSGLYNEQFF
j_gene: TRBJ2-1; v_gene: TRBV2; d_gene: TRBD2; CDR3nt: TGTGCCAGCGTAGGGGGTAGCGGGGCGTACAATGAGCAGTTCTTC; CDR3aa: CASVGGSGAYNEQFF
j_gene: TRBJ2-2; v_gene: TRBV6-4; d_gene: TRBD2; CDR3nt: TGTGCCAGCAAAGCTAGCGGGGGGCTTAACACCGGGGAGCTGTTTTTT; CDR3aa: CASKASGGLNTGELFF
j_gene: TRBJ2-1; v_gene: TRBV2; d_gene: -; CDR3nt: TGTGCCAGCAGGGGACTGTGGACTTCAATAAAAGAGCAGTTCTTC; CDR3aa: CASRGLWTSIKEQFF
j_gene: TRBJ2-4; v_gene: TRBV4-1; d_gene: -; CDR3nt: TGCGCCAGCAGCCAAGTGGGGGGGCTAGCCAAAAACATTCAGTACTTC; CDR3aa: CASSQVGGLAKNIQYF
j_gene: TRBJ2-6; v_gene: TRBV6-1; d_gene: TRBD1; CDR3nt: TGTGCCAGCAGTGGGGGACAGGGGGAGGTCCTGTCTGGGGCCAACGTCCTGACTTTC; CDR3aa: CASSGGQGEVLSGANVLTF
j_gene: TRBJ1-2; v_gene: TRBV4-1; d_gene: TRBD1; CDR3nt: TGCGCCAGCAGCCGGGGAACAGGGGGTGCATATGGCTACACCTTC; CDR3aa: CASSRGTGGAYGYTF
j_gene: TRBJ2-5; v_gene: TRBV5-1; d_gene: TRBD2; CDR3nt: TGCGCCAGCAGCTTACTTGGCGGGGGGGCCCGCGAGACCCAGTACTTC; CDR3aa: CASSLLGGGARETQYF
j_gene: TRBJ2-2; v_gene: TRBV7-3; d_gene: -; CDR3nt: TGTGCCAGCAGCTCGCAGGGGACCGGGGAGCTGTTTTTT; CDR3aa: CASSSQGTGELFF
j_gene: TRBJ2-2; v_gene: TRBV14; d_gene: -; CDR3nt: TGTGCCAGCAGCCAAGATTGGCGAGACCCACAGTTGGAGCTGTTTTTT; CDR3aa: CASSQDWRDPQLELFF
j_gene: TRBJ1-1; v_gene: TRBV2; d_gene: TRBD1; CDR3nt: TGTGCCAGCAGTCTGACAGGGATCACTGAAGCTTTCTTT; CDR3aa: CASSLTGITEAFF
j_gene: TRBJ2-1; v_gene: TRBV6-5; d_gene: TRBD1; CDR3nt: TGTGCCAGCAGTTACGCGTTGGGACAGGGTAATGATGAGCAGTTCTTC; CDR3aa: CASSYALGQGNDEQFF
j_gene: TRBJ1-4; v_gene: TRBV29-1; d_gene: -; CDR3nt: TGCAGCGTCGAGGGAGGAACTAATGAAAAACTGTTTTTT; CDR3aa: CSVEGGTNEKLFF
j_gene: TRBJ1-2; v_gene: TRBV6-5; d_gene: -; CDR3nt: TGTGCCAGCAGTTATAGGCAGGCCTATGGCTACACCTTC; CDR3aa: CASSYRQAYGYTF
j_gene: TRBJ1-2; v_gene: TRBV4-2; d_gene: -; CDR3nt: TGTGCCAGCAGCCAAGGGGTTTTTAAAGAGGAGCGACGATATGGCTACACCTTC; CDR3aa: CASSQGVFKEERRYGYTF
j_gene: TRBJ1-4; v_gene: TRBV5-6; d_gene: -; CDR3nt: TGTGCCAGCAGGTCAGGGTATAATGAAAAACTGTTTTTT; CDR3aa: CASRSGYNEKLFF
j_gene: TRBJ2-3; v_gene: TRBV28; d_gene: TRBD2; CDR3nt: TGTGCCAGCAGCGGGGGGGCAGATACGCAGTATTTT; CDR3aa: CASSGGADTQYF
j_gene: TRBJ2-7; v_gene: TRBV28; d_gene: TRBD2; CDR3nt: TGTGCCAGCACCCCCCCCGGACTAGCGGGAGTTCGGGGCGAGCAGTACTTC; CDR3aa: CASTPPGLAGVRGEQYF
j_gene: TRBJ1-4; v_gene: TRBV7-2; d_gene: -; CDR3nt: TGTGCCAGCAGCTTAGCCCCGGGAGCATATGAAAAACTGTTTTTT; CDR3aa: CASSLAPGAYEKLFF
j_gene: TRBJ2-7; v_gene: TRBV28; d_gene: TRBD1; CDR3nt: TGTGCCAGCAGTGGCCTACAGGGGGGAACCTACGAGCAGTACTTC; CDR3aa: CASSGLQGGTYEQYF
j_gene: TRBJ1-3; v_gene: TRBV10-3; d_gene: -; CDR3nt: TGTGCCATCAGTGATGGGGGGGTTGGAAACACCATATATTTT; CDR3aa: CAISDGGVGNTIYF
j_gene: TRBJ2-1; v_gene: TRBV4-2; d_gene: TRBD2; CDR3nt: TGTGCCAGCAGCAACAGGAAAGCGGGAAGTGAGCAGTTCTTC; CDR3aa: CASSNRKAGSEQFF
j_gene: TRBJ2-7; v_gene: TRBV7-3; d_gene: TRBD1; CDR3nt: TGTGCCAGCAGCAAAGGACAGGGTTCCTACGAGCAGTACTTC; CDR3aa: CASSKGQGSYEQYF